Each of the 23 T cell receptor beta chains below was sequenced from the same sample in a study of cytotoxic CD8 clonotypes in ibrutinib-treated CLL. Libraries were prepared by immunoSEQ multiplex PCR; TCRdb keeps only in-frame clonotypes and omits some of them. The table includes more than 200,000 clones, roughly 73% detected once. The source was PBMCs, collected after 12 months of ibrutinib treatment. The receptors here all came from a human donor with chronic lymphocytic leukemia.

The CDR3 coding sequence is TGTGCCAGTAGTATATTTACCGGGGAGCTGTTTTTT. This sequence encodes CASSIFTGELFF. The genes are TRBV19 and TRBJ2-2; D call uncertain. Trimming pared 2 bases from V and 5 bases from J, leaving 3 bases between. The length of the CDR3 is 12 residues. Germline V gene sequence: CDR1 LNHDA, CDR2 SQIVND (reference sequence).

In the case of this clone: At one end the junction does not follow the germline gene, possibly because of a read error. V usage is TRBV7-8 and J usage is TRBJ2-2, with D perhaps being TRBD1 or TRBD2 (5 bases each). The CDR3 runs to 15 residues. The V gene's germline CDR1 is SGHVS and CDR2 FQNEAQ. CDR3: CASSLAGQGTGELFF. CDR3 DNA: TGTGCCAGCAGCCTAGCAGGGCAGGGCACCGGGGAGCTGTTTTTT.

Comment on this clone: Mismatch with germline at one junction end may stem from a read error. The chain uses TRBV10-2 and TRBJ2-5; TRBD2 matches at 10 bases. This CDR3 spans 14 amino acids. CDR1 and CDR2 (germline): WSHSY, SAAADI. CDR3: CASSSGGRRETHYF. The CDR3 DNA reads TGCGCCAGCTCTAGCGGGGGCCGTCGAGAGACCCATTACTTC.

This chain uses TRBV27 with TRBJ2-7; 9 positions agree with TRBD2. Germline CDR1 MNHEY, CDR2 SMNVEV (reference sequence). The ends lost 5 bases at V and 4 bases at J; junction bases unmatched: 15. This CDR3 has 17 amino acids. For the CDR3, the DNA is TGTGCCAGCAGTCGACCAGCAGGAGCAGCGGGGGGATACGAGCAGTACTTC. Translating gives CASSRPAGAAGGYEQYF.

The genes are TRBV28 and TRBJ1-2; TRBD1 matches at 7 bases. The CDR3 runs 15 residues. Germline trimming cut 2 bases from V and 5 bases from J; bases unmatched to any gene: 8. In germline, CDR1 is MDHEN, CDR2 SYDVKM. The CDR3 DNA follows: TGTGCCAGCAGTTTACAACAGGGGATGGGGTATGGCTACACCTTC. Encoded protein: CASSLQQGMGYGYTF.

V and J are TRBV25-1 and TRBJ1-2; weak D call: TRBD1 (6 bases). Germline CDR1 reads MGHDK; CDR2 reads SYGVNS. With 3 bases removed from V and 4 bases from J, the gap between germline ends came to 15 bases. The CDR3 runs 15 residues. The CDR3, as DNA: TGTGCCAGCAGTGATCCGGGGTCACAGGGCTATGGCTACACCTTC. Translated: CASSDPGSQGYGYTF.

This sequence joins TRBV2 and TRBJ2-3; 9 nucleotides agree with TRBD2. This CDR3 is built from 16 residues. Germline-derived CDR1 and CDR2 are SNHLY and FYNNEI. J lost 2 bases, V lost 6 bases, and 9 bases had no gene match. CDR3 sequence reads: CASRPQTSGYTDTQYF. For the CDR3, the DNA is TGTGCCAGCAGACCACAGACTAGCGGTTACACAGATACGCAGTATTTT.

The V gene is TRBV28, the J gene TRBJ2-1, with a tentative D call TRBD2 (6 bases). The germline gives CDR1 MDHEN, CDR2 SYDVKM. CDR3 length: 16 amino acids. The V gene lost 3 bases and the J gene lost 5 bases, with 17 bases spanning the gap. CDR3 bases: TGTGCCAGCAGTTTTCCCAACAGACTAGGGGACAATGAGCAGTTCTTC. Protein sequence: CASSFPNRLGDNEQFF.

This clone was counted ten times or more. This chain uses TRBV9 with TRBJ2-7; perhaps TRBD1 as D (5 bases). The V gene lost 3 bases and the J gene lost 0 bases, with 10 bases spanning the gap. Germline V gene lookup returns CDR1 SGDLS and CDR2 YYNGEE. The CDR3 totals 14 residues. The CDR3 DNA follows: TGTGCCAGCAGCGGGGGCCTCTACTCCTACGAGCAGTACTTC. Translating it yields CASSGGLYSYEQYF.

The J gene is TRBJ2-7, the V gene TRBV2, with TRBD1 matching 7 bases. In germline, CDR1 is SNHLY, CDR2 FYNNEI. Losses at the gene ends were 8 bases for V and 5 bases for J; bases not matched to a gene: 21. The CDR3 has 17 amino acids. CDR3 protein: CASYVNRGTNLLDEQYF. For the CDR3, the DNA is TGTGCCAGCTACGTGAACAGGGGCACAAACCTCCTAGACGAGCAGTACTTC.

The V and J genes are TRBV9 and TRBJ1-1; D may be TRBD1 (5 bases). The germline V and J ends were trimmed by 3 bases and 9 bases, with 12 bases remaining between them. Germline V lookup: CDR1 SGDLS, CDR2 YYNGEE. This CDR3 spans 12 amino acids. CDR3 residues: CASSGTGGQAFF. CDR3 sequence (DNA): TGTGCCAGCAGCGGGACGGGGGGTCAAGCTTTCTTT.

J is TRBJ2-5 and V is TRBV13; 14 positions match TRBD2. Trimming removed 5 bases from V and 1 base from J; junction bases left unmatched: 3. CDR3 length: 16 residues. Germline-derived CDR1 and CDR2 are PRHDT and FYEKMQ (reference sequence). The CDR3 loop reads CASSRLAGGPQETQYF. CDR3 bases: TGTGCCAGCAGCCGACTAGCGGGGGGGCCCCAAGAGACCCAGTACTTC.

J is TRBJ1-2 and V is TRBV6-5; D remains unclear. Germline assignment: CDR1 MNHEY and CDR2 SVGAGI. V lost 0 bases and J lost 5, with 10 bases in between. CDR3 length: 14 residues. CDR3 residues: CASSYSVGRYGYTF. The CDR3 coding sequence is TGTGCCAGCAGTTACTCGGTCGGGCGGTATGGCTACACCTTC.

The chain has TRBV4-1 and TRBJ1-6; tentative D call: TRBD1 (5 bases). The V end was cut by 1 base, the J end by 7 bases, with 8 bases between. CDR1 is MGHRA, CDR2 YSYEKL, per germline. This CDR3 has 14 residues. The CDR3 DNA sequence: TGCGCCAGCAGCCAAGGGGGGACGAATTCACCCCTCCACTTT. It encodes CASSQGGTNSPLHF.

The CDR3 region is CASSLRGSRYEQYF. CDR3 nucleotides: TGTGCCAGCAGCTTACGAGGCAGCCGCTACGAGCAGTACTTC. V gene TRBV13 combines with J gene TRBJ2-7; no clear D gene. Per the germline V gene, CDR1 is PRHDT and CDR2 is FYEKMQ (reference sequence). The CDR3 runs to 14 residues. The V and J ends lost 2 bases and 3 bases respectively, with 11 bases between them.

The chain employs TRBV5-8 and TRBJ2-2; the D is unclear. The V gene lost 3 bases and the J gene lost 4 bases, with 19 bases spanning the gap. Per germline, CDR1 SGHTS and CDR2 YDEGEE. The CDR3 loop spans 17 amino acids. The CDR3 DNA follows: TGTGCCAGCAGCTGGATCCCCCGTGTGCGAGGCACCGGGGAGCTGTTTTTT. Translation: CASSWIPRVRGTGELFF.

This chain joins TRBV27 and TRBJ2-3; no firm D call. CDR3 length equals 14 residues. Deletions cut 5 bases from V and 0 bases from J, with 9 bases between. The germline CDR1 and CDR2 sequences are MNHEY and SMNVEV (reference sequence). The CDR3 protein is CASSVTASTDTQYF. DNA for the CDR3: TGTGCCAGCAGTGTCACGGCTAGCACAGATACGCAGTATTTT.

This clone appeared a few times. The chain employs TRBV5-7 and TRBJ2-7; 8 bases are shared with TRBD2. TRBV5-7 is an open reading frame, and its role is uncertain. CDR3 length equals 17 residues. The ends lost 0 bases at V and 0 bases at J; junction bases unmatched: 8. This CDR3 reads CASSLAGGVHLSYEQYF. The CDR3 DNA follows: TGTGCCAGCAGCTTGGCGGGGGGGGTCCACCTCTCCTACGAGCAGTACTTC.

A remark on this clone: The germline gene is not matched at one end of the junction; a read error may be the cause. CDR3 nucleotides: TGTGCCAGCAGCCTAACTAATGGGGGCGCGAACACCGGGGAGCTGTTTTTT. It specifies CASSLTNGGANTGELFF. The V gene is TRBV7-3, the J gene TRBJ2-2, with D perhaps matching TRBD1 (6 bases). The CDR3 spans 17 residues. The germline V gene encodes CDR1 SGHTA and CDR2 FQGTGA.

Here the CDR3 reads CASSKALGGMSSGANVLTF. The CDR3 DNA is TGTGCCAGCAGCAAAGCGCTAGGCGGGATGAGCTCTGGGGCCAACGTCCTGACTTTC. The rearrangement links TRBV21-1 to TRBJ2-6; TRBD2 is taken as the D call from the table, unchecked against the DNA. TRBV21-1 counts as a pseudogene. This CDR3 has 19 amino acids.

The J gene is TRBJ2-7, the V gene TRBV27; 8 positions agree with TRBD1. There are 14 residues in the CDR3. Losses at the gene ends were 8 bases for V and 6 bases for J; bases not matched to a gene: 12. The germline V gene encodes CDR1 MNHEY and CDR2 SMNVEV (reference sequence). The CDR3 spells CASSLGTGFLEQYF. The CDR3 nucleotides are TGTGCCAGCTCCCTCGGGACAGGTTTTCTCGAGCAGTACTTC.

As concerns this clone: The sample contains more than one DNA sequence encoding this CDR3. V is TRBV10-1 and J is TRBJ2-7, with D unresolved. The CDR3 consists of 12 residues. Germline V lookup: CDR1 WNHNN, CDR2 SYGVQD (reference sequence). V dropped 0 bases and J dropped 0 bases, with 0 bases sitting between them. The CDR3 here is CASSESSYEQYF. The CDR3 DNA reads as TGCGCCAGCAGTGAGTCCTCCTACGAGCAGTACTTC.

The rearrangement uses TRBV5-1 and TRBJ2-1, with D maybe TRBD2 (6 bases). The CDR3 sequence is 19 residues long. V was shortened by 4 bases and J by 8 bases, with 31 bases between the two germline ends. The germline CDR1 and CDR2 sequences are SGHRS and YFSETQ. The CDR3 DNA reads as TGCGCCAGCAGCCCGCGACTAGGGAGGTTTCAGATAGGAGTCGATGAGCAGTTCTTC. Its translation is CASSPRLGRFQIGVDEQFF.